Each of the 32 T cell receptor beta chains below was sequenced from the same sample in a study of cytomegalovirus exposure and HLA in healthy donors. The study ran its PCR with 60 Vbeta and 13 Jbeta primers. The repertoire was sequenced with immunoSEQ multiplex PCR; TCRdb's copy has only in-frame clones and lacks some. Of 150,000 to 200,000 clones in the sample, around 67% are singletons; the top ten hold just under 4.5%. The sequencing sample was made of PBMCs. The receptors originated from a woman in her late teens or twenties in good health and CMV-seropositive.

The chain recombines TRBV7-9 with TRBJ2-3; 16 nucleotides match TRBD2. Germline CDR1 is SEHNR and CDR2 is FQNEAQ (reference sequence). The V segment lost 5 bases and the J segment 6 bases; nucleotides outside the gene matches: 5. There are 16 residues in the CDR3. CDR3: CASSGGTSGRADTQYF. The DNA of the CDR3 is TGTGCCAGCAGCGGGGGGACTAGCGGGAGGGCCGATACGCAGTATTTT.

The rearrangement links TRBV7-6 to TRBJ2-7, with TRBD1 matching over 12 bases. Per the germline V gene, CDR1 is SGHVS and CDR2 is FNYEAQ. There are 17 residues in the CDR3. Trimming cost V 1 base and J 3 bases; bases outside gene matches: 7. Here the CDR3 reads CASSLVPGQGALYEQYF. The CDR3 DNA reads TGTGCCAGCAGCTTAGTTCCGGGACAGGGGGCCCTCTACGAGCAGTACTTC. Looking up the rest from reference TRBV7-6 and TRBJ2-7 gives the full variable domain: GAGVSQSPRYKVTKRGQDVALRCDPISGHVSLYWYRQALGQGPEFLTYFNYEAQQDKSGLPNDRFSAERPEGSISTLTIQRTEQRDSAMYRCASSLVPGQGALYEQYFGPGTRLTVT.

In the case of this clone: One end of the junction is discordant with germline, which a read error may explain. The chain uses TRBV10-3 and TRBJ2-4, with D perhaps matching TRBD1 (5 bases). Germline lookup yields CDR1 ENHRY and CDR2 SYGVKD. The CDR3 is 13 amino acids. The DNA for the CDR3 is TGTGCCACCTCTACAGGAGACGAGCCCAGATACAACTTC. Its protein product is CATSTGDEPRYNF.

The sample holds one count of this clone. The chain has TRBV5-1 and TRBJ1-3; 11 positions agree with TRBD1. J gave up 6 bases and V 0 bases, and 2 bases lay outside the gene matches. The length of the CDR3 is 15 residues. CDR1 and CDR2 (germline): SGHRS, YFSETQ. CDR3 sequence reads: CASSLGTGGQNTIYF. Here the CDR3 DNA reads TGCGCCAGCAGCTTGGGGACAGGGGGCCAAAACACCATATATTTT. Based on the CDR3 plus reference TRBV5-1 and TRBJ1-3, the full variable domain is KAGVTQTPRYLIKTRGQQVTLSCSPISGHRSVSWYQQTPGQGLQFLFEYFSETQRNKGNFPGRFSGRQFSNSRSEMNVSTLELGDSALYLCASSLGTGGQNTIYFGEGSWLTVV.

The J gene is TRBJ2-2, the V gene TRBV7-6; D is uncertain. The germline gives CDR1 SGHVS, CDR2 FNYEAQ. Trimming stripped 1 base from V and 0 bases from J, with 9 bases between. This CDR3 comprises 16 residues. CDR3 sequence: CASSLGSVTNTGELFF. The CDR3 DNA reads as TGTGCCAGCAGCTTAGGTTCGGTGACGAACACCGGGGAGCTGTTTTTT.

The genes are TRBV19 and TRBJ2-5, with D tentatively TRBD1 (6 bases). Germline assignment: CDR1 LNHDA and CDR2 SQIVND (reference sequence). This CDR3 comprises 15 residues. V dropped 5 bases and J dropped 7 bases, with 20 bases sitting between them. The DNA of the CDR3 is TGTGCCAGTAGTCAGCAGGGGAGCCAAAAAGTGACCCAGTACTTC. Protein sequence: CASSQQGSQKVTQYF.

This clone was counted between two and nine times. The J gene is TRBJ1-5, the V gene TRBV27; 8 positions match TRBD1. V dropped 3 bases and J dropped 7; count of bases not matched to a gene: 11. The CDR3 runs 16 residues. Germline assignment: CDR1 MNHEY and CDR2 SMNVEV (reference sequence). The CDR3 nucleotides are TGTGCCAGCAGTTTTTTGATCTCAGGGGGCCTGCAGCCCCAGCATTTT. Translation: CASSFLISGGLQPQHF.

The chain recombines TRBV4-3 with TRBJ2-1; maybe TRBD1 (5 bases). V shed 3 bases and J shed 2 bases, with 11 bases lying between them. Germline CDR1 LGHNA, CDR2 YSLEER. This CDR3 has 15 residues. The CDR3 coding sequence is TGCGCCAGCAGCCAGGGGCAGCGAGCCTACAATGAGCAGTTCTTC. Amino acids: CASSQGQRAYNEQFF.

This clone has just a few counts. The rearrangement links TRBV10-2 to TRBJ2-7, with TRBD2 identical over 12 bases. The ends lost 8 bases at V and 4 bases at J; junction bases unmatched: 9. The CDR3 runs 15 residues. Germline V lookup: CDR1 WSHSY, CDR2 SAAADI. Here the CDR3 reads CASVDLTSGGYEQYF. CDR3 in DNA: TGCGCCAGCGTCGACCTGACTAGCGGGGGATACGAGCAGTACTTC.

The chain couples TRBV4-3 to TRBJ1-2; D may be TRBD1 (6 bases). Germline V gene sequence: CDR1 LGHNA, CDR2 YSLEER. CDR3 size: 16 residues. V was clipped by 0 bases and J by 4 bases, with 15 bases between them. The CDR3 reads CASSQDRTGPFYGYTF. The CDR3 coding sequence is TGCGCCAGCAGCCAAGATCGCACAGGGCCCTTCTATGGCTACACCTTC.

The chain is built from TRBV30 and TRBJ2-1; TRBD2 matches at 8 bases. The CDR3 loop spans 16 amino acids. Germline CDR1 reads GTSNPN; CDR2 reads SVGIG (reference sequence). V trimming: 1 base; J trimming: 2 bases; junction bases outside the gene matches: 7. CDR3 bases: TGTGCCTGGAGTGCCGAACTAGCGGCGACCTACAATGAGCAGTTCTTC. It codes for CAWSAELAATYNEQFF.

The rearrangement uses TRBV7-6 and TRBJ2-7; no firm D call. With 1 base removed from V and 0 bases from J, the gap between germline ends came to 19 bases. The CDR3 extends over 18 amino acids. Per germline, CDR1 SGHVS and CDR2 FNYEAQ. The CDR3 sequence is CASSLGAVGTPSSYEQYF. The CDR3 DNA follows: TGTGCCAGCAGCTTAGGGGCTGTGGGCACCCCGAGCTCCTACGAGCAGTACTTC. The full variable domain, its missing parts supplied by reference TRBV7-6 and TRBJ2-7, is GAGVSQSPRYKVTKRGQDVALRCDPISGHVSLYWYRQALGQGPEFLTYFNYEAQQDKSGLPNDRFSAERPEGSISTLTIQRTEQRDSAMYRCASSLGAVGTPSSYEQYFGPGTRLTVT.

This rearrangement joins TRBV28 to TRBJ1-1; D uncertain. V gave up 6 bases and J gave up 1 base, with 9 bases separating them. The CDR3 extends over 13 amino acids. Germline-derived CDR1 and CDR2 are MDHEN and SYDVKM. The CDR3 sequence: CASSPPWNTEAFF. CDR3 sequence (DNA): TGTGCCAGCAGCCCCCCCTGGAACACTGAAGCTTTCTTT.

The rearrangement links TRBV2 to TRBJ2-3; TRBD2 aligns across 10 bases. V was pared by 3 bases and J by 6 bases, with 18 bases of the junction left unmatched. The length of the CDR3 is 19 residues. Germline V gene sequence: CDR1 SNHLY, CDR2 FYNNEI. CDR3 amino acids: CASSDSMPSGSGFLDTQYF. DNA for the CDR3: TGTGCCAGCAGTGATTCAATGCCTAGCGGGAGCGGTTTTTTGGATACGCAGTATTTT.

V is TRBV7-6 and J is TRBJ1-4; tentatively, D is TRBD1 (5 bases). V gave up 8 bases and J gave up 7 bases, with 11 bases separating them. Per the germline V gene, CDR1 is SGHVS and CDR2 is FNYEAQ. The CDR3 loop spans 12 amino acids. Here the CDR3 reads CASSGGGEKLFF. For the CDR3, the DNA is TGTGCCAGCTCGGGGGGGGGTGAAAAACTGTTTTTT. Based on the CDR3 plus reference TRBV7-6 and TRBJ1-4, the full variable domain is GAGVSQSPRYKVTKRGQDVALRCDPISGHVSLYWYRQALGQGPEFLTYFNYEAQQDKSGLPNDRFSAERPEGSISTLTIQRTEQRDSAMYRCASSGGGEKLFFGSGTQLSVL.

In DNA, the CDR3 is TGTGCCAGCAGTCACACCGGACTAGCGGGAAACTACAATGAGCAGTTCTTC. Its translation: CASSHTGLAGNYNEQFF. The chain uses TRBV27 and TRBJ2-1, with 12 bases that match TRBD2. The junction had 8 bases not matched to a gene; V was cut back by 5 bases and J by 3 bases. Germline V gives CDR1 MNHEY, CDR2 SMNVEV (reference sequence). This CDR3 is 17 amino acids long.

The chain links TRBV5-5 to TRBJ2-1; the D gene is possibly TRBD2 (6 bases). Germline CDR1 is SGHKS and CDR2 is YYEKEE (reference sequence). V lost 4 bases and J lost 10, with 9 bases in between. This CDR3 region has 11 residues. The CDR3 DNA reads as TGTGCCAGCAGCCCCACTAGCGAGCAGTTCTTC. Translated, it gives CASSPTSEQFF.

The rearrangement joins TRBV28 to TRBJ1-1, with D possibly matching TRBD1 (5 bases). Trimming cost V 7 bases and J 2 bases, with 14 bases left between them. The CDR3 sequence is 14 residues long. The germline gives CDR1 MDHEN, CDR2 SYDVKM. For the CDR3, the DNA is TGTGCCAGCACCGCGGGACGGGGAAACACTGAAGCTTTCTTT. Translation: CASTAGRGNTEAFF. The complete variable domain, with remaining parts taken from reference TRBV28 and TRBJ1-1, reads DVKVTQSSRYLVKRTGEKVFLECVQDMDHENMFWYRQDPGLGLRLIYFSYDVKMKEKGDIPEGYSVSREKKERFSLILESASTNQTSMYLCASTAGRGNTEAFFGQGTRLTVV.

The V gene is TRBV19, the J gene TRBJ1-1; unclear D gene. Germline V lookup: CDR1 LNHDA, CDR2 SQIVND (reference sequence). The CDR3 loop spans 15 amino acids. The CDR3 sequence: CVPRDFDLCSTEAFF. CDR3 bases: TGTGTACCCCGGGATTTCGATTTGTGTAGCACTGAAGCTTTCTTT.

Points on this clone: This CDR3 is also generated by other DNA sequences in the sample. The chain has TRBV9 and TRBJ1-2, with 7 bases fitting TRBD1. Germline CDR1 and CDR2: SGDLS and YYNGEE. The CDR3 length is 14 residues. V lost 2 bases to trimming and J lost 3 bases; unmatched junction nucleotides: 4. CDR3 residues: CASSVGGGDYGYTF. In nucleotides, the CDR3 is TGTGCCAGCAGCGTCGGAGGGGGCGACTATGGCTACACCTTC.

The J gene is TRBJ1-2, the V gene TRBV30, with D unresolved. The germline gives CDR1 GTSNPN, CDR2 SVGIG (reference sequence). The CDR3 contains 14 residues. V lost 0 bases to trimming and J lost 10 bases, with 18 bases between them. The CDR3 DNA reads TGTGCCTGGAGTGTACTTCTTAATGCGGAGCCCTACACCTTC. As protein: CAWSVLLNAEPYTF.

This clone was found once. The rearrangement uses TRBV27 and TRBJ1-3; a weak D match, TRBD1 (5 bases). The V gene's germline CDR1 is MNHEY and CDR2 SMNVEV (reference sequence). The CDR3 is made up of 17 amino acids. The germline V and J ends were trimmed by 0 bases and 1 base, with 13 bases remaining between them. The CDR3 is CASSLSEPGNSGNTIYF. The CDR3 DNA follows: TGTGCCAGCAGTTTATCCGAGCCAGGGAATTCTGGAAACACCATATATTTT.

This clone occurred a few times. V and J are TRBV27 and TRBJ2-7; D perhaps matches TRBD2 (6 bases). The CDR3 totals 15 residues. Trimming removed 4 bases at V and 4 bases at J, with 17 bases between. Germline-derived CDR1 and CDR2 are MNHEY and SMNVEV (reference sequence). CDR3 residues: CASSSPRSGRYEQYF. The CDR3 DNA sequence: TGTGCCAGCAGTTCCCCCAGGTCGGGGAGGTACGAGCAGTACTTC.

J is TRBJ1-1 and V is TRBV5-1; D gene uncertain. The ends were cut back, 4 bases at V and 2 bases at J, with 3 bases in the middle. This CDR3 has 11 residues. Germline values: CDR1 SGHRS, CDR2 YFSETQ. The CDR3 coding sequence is TGCGCCAGCAGCCAAAACACTGAAGCTTTCTTT. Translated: CASSQNTEAFF.

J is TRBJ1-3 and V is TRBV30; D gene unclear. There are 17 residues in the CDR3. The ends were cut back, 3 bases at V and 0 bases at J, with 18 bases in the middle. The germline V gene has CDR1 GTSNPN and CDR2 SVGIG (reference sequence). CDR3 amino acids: CAWRRQAHPLSGNTIYF. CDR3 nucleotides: TGTGCCTGGAGACGGCAGGCGCACCCCCTCTCTGGAAACACCATATATTTT.

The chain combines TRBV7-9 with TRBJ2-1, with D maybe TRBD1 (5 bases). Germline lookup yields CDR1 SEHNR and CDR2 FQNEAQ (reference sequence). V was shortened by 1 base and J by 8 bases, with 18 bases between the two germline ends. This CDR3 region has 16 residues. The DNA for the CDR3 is TGTGCCAGCAGCTTAGGTAGGGGTCGTAATTTCGATGAGCAGTTCTTC. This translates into CASSLGRGRNFDEQFF.

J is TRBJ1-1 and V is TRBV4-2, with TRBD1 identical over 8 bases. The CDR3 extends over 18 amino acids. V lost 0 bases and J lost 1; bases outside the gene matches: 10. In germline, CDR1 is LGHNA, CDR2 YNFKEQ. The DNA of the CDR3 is TGTGCCAGCAGCCAAGATTTTCCAGGGGGCTGGCGGAACACTGAAGCTTTCTTT. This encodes CASSQDFPGGWRNTEAFF.

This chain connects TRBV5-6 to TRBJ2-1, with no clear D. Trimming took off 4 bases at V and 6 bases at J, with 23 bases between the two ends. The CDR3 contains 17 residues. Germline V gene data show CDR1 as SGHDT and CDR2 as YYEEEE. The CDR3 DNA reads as TGTGCCAGCAGCCTGCGTTCCCGAGTGCTGGTTGCCAATGAGCAGTTCTTC. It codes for CASSLRSRVLVANEQFF. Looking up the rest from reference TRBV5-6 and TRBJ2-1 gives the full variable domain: DAGVTQSPTHLIKTRGQQVTLRCSPKSGHDTVSWYQQALGQGPQFIFQYYEEEERQRGNFPDRFSGHQFPNYSSELNVNALLLGDSALYLCASSLRSRVLVANEQFFGPGTRLTVL.

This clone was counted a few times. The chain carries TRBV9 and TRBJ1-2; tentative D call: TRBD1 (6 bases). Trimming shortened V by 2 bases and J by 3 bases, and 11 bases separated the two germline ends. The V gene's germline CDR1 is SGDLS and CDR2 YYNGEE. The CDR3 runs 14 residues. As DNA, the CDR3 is TGTGCCAGCAGCGTCTGGGACACCGACTATGGCTACACCTTC. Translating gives CASSVWDTDYGYTF.

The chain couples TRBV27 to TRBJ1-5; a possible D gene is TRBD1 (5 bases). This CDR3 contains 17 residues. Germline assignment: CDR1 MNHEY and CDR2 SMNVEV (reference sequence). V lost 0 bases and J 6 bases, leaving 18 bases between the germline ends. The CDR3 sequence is CASSLSMGGAKGQPQHF. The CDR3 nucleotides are TGTGCCAGCAGTTTATCAATGGGAGGGGCAAAGGGTCAGCCCCAGCATTTT.

The CDR3 protein is CAEHRVRVNEQFF. In nucleotides, the CDR3 is TGTGCTGAACACAGGGTTAGGGTAAATGAGCAGTTCTTC. The chain employs TRBV30 and TRBJ2-1; D is perhaps TRBD1 (6 bases). CDR1 GTSNPN and CDR2 SVGIG come from the germline V gene (reference sequence). The CDR3 extends over 13 amino acids. Together with reference TRBV30 and TRBJ2-1, the CDR3 gives the full variable domain: SQTIHQWPATLVQPVGSPLSLECTVEGTSNPNLYWYRQAAGRGLQLLFYSVGIGQISSEVPQNLSASRPQDRQFILSSKKLLLSDSGFYLCAEHRVRVNEQFFGPGTRLTVL.

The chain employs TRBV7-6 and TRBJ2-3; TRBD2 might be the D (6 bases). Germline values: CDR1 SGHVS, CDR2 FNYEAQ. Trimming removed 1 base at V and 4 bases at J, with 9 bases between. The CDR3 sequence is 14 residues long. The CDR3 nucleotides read TGTGCCAGCAGCTTAGATCGCGGGGCAGATACGCAGTATTTT. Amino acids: CASSLDRGADTQYF.